Below are 8 T cell receptor beta chains sequenced from a single sample in a study of molecular identifiers for immune sequencing clone quantification. TCRdb independently ran MiXCR on the PCR reads; one entry per CDR3 protein. The data contain 300,000 to 400,000 distinct CDR3 sequences, 20% to 25% of them singletons. Sequencing used naive CD8+ T cells from blood, with Jurkat cell RNA spiked in. Described subset: FACS-sorted CD8+CD4-CCR7+CD45RA+ naive T cells. The origin of the receptors is a human donor in good health. Some libraries in this study had Jurkat cell RNA spiked in.

This clonotype appeared a single time. Given a much more abundant clone one base away, this may be a read error. CDR3 DNA: TGTGCCAGCACGGCAGGGTTAGGGCGGCCCCAGCATTTT. Amino acid sequence: CASTAGLGRPQHF. The chain combines TRBV6-2 or TRBV6-3 with TRBJ1-5, with D possibly matching TRBD1 (5 bases). With 7 bases removed from V and 9 bases from J, the gap between germline ends came to 16 bases. Germline CDR1 is MNHEY and CDR2 is SVGEGT. This CDR3 is 13 amino acids long.

About this clonotype itself: This may come from a read error, since a much larger clone is one base off. V is TRBV24-1 and J is TRBJ2-1; TRBD2 matches at 10 bases. J was trimmed by 4 bases and V by 2 bases; bases with no gene match: 7. In germline, CDR1 is KGHDR, CDR2 SFDVKD. This CDR3 region has 17 residues. CDR3 sequence (DNA): TGTGCCACCAGTGATTCATCCGGGACTAGCGAATACAATGAGCAGTTCTTC. This encodes CATSDSSGTSEYNEQFF.

To note about this clonotype: One end of the junction does not line up with germline, which may come from a read error. V is TRBV27 and J is TRBJ2-3; 9 bases line up with TRBD2. The CDR3 is 17 amino acids. Germline CDR1 and CDR2: MNHEY and SMNVEV (reference sequence). The CDR3 spells CAGSLLGSGRWSDTQYF. The CDR3 nucleotides are TGTGCCGGCAGTTTACTAGGTAGCGGGAGATGGTCAGATACGCAGTATTTT.

There are many counts of this clonotype. This chain connects TRBV29-1 to TRBJ2-5; D uncertain. The CDR3 loop spans 15 amino acids. The V gene lost 6 bases and the J gene lost 5 bases, with 22 bases spanning the gap. In germline, CDR1 is SQVTM, CDR2 ANQGSEA. CDR3: CSVVLELSFFETQYF. The CDR3 nucleotides are TGCAGCGTCGTCTTAGAGCTTTCCTTCTTTGAGACCCAGTACTTC.

This clonotype occurred many times. V usage is TRBV14 and J usage is TRBJ2-5, with D perhaps TRBD2 (6 bases). Trimming stripped 3 bases from V and 2 bases from J, with 10 bases between. The CDR3 covers 14 residues. From germline, CDR1 is SGHDN and CDR2 FVKESK. The CDR3 sequence: CASSHWRGQETQYF. CDR3 DNA sequence: TGTGCCAGCAGCCATTGGAGGGGTCAAGAGACCCAGTACTTC.

This clonotype was counted at least ten times. This rearrangement joins TRBV25-1 to TRBJ2-7; 7 bases are a match to TRBD1. Germline-derived CDR1 and CDR2 are MGHDK and SYGVNS. J lost 2 bases, V lost 3 bases, and 4 bases had no gene match. The CDR3 totals 14 residues. CDR3 DNA: TGTGCCAGCAGTGATCAGGGGGTCGCCTACGAGCAGTACTTC. Translation gives CASSDQGVAYEQYF.

At least ten counts were recorded for this clonotype. As DNA, the CDR3 is TGTGCCACCCGTCCTGCGCAGTCCTACGAGCAGTACTTC. The encoded protein is CATRPAQSYEQYF. This chain links TRBV27 with TRBJ2-7; D is ambiguous. The CDR3 spans 13 residues. Between the trimmed V and J ends, which lost 10 bases and 1 base, there was a span of 14 bases. The germline V gene has CDR1 MNHEY and CDR2 SMNVEV (reference sequence).

This chain uses TRBV11-2 with TRBJ1-1; D gene unclear. V was shortened by 4 bases and J by 2 bases, with 11 bases between the two germline ends. From germline, CDR1 is SGHAT and CDR2 FQNNGV. The CDR3 runs to 14 residues. CDR3 sequence reads: CASSSPRSNTEAFF. CDR3 bases: TGTGCCAGCAGCTCTCCTCGGTCTAACACTGAAGCTTTCTTT. Combining the CDR3 with reference TRBV11-2 and TRBJ1-1 gives the whole variable domain EAGVAQSPRYKIIEKRQSVAFWCNPISGHATLYWYQQILGQGPKLLIQFQNNGVVDDSQLPKDRFSAERLKGVDSTLKIQPAKLEDSAVYLCASSSPRSNTEAFFGQGTRLTVV.